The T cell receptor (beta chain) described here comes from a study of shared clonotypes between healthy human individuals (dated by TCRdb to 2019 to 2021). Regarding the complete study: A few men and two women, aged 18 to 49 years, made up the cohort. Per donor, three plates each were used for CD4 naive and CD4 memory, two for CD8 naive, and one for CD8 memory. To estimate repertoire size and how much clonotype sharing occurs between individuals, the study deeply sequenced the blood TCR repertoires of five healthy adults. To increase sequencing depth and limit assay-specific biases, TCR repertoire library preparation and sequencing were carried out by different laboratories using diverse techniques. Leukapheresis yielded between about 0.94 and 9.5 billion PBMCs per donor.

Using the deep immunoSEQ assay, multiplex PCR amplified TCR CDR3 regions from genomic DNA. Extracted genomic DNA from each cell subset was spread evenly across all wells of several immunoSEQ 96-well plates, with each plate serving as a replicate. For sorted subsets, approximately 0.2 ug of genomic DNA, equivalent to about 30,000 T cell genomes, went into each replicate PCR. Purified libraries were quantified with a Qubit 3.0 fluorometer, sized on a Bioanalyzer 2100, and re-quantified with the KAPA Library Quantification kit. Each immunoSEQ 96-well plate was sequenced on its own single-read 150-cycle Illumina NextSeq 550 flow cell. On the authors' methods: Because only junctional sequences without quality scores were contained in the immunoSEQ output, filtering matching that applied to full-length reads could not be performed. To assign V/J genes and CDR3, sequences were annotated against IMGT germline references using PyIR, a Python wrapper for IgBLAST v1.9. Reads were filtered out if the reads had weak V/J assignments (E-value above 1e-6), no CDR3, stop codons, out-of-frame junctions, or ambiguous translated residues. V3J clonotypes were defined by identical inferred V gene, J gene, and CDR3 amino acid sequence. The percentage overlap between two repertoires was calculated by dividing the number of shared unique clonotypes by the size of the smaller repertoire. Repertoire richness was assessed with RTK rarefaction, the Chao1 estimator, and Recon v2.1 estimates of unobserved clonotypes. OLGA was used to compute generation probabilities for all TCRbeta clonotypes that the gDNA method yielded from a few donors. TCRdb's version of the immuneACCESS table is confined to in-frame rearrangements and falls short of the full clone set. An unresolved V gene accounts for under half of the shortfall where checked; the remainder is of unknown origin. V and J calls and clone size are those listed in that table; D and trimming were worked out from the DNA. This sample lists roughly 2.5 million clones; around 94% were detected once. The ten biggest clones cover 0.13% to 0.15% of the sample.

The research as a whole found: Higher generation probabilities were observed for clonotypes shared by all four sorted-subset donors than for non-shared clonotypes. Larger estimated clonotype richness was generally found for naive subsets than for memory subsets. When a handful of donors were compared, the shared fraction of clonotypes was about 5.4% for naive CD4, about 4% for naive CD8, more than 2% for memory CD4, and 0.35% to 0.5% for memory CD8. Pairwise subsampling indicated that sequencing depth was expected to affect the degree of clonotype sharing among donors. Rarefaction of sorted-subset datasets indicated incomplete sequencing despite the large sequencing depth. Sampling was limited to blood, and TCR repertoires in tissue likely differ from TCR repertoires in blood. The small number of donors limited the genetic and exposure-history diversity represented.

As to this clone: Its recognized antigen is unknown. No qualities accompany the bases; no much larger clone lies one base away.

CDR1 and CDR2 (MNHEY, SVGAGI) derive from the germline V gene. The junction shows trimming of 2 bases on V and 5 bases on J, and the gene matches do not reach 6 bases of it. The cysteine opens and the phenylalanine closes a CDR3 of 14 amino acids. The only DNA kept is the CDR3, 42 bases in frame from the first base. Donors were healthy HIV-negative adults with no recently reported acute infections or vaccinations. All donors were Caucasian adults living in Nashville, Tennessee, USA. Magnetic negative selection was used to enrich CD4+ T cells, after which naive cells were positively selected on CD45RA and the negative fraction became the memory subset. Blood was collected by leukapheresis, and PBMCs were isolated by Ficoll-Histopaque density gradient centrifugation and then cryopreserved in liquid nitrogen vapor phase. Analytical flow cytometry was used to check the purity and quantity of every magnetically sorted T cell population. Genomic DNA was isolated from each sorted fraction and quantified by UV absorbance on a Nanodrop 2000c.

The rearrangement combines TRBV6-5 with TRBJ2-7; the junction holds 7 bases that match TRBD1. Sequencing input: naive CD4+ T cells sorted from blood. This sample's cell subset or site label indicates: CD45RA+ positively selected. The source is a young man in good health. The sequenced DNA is TGTGCCAGCAGTTACGGTGACAGGGACCACGAGCAGTACTTC. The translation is CASSYGDRDHEQYF.